Listed below are T cell receptor beta chains from one sample, sequenced in a study of shared clonotypes between healthy human individuals. This table comes from immunoSEQ multiplex PCR, and its TCRdb copy is limited to in-frame clones, with some not included. The sample consists of approximately 1,000,000 clones, about 84% of them appearing once. Specimen: memory CD4+ T cells from PBMCs. Receptor source: a man aged 18 to 30 in good health. Some clones in this sample may be carry-over from other donors' samples. The CDR3 runs from the conserved cysteine through the conserved F or W. The D gene is left open where the match is weak. Clone size is not always given. Where it is, it says once, few, many or a class for expanded clones.

TRBD2	TRBV18	TRBJ2-5	NA	CASSPPSSGRAETQYF	TGTGCCAGCTCACCACCTTCTAGCGGGAGGGCGGAGACCCAGTACTTC
TRBD1	TRBV9	TRBJ1-1	NA	CASSTQGTEAFF	TGTGCCAGCAGCACACAGGGGACTGAAGCTTTCTTT
NA	TRBV6-1	TRBJ1-1	few	CASSEGGHTEAFF	TGTGCCAGCAGTGAAGGGGGCCACACTGAAGCTTTCTTT
NA	TRBV6-5	TRBJ1-5	NA	CASSIQAGSNQPQHF	TGTGCCAGCAGTATTCAGGCCGGGAGCAATCAGCCCCAGCATTTT
TRBD1	TRBV6-6	TRBJ2-2	NA	CASSYPGQGGGELFF	TGTGCCAGCAGTTACCCGGGACAGGGTGGCGGGGAGCTGTTTTTT
NA	TRBV28	TRBJ2-6	NA	CASRVPSGANVLTF	TGTGCCAGCAGAGTCCCCTCTGGGGCCAACGTCCTGACTTTC
NA	TRBV11-2	TRBJ1-3	NA	CASSLGGTLYSGNTIYF	TGTGCCAGCAGCTTAGGAGGAACCCTCTACTCTGGAAACACCATATATTTT
NA	TRBV7-9	TRBJ2-2	NA	CASSYLWGRGTGELFF	TGTGCCAGCAGCTACCTTTGGGGAAGGGGGACCGGGGAGCTGTTTTTT
NA	TRBV18	TRBJ2-3	NA	CASSPPSIDTQYF	TGTGCCAGCTCACCACCCTCTATCGACACGCAGTATTTT
NA	TRBV30	TRBJ1-1	few	CAWSGQYTEAFF	TGTGCCTGGAGCGGACAGTACACTGAAGCTTTCTTT
TRBD1	TRBV7-9	TRBJ1-6	NA	CASGRSRGGATRSPLHF	TGTGCCAGCGGCCGCTCACGAGGGGGCGCAACTCGTTCACCCCTCCACTTT
TRBD1	TRBV5-4	TRBJ1-1	NA	CASSLEGATEAFF	TGTGCCAGCAGCTTGGAGGGGGCCACTGAAGCTTTCTTT
NA	TRBV29-1	TRBJ2-5	many	CSVEGDQETQYF	TGCAGCGTTGAGGGGGATCAAGAGACCCAGTACTTC
NA	TRBV7-2	TRBJ2-7	NA	CASSITPEQYF	TGTGCCAGCAGCATAACCCCCGAGCAGTACTTC
TRBD2	TRBV5-4	TRBJ2-7	NA	CASSRTSASRTYEQYF	TGTGCCAGCAGCCGGACTAGCGCGTCCAGAACCTACGAGCAGTACTTC
NA	TRBV29-1	TRBJ1-5	NA	CSARAGNQPQHF	TGCAGCGCCAGAGCGGGGAATCAGCCCCAGCATTTT
TRBD1	TRBV5-4	TRBJ1-2	few	CASRLPGQGGQGYGYTF	TGTGCCAGCAGACTGCCGGGACAGGGGGGACAAGGGTATGGCTACACCTTC
TRBD2	TRBV5-8	TRBJ2-1	few	CASSYGGVAFF	TGTGCCAGCAGCTATGGGGGGGTTGCGTTCTTC
NA	TRBV28	TRBJ1-2	NA	CASREFSRGYGYTF	TGTGCCAGCAGAGAGTTCTCTCGGGGCTATGGCTACACCTTC
NA	TRBV6-1	TRBJ2-1	few	CASSEGTIGGVLYNEQFF	TGTGCCAGCAGTGAAGGGACGATTGGGGGAGTCTTGTACAATGAGCAGTTCTTC
TRBD2	TRBV5-4	TRBJ2-1	NA	CASSLTSGAYNEQFF	TGTGCCAGCAGCCTGACTAGCGGGGCCTACAATGAGCAGTTCTTC
NA	TRBV6-5	TRBJ1-3	NA	CASSYSPGSGNTIYF	TGTGCCAGCAGTTACTCCCCAGGGTCTGGAAACACCATATATTTT
TRBD1	TRBV7-9	TRBJ1-1	few	CASSLRQGPNTEAFF	TGTGCCAGCAGCCTTCGACAGGGGCCGAACACTGAAGCTTTCTTT
NA	TRBV28	TRBJ1-2	NA	CASSLSTDGRGYTF	TGTGCCAGCAGTTTATCAACAGACGGGAGAGGCTACACCTTC
NA	TRBV28	TRBJ2-1	NA	CASPPDKVGSIEQFF	TGTGCCAGCCCACCGGACAAGGTCGGGTCTATTGAGCAGTTCTTC
NA	TRBV7-9	TRBJ2-3	few	CASSPYGGQGTDTQYF	TGTGCCAGCAGCCCTTATGGGGGGCAGGGAACAGATACGCAGTATTTT
TRBD2	TRBV5-1	TRBJ2-5	NA	CASTPGLAGELLDQYF	TGCGCCAGCACCCCCGGACTAGCGGGAGAACTATTGGACCAGTACTTC
TRBD1	TRBV9	TRBJ2-5	NA	CASSEYNRGQETQYF	TGTGCCAGCAGCGAATATAACAGGGGTCAAGAGACCCAGTACTTC
NA	TRBV5-8	TRBJ1-5	NA	CASSYLGSQPQHF	TGTGCCAGCAGTTATCTTGGGTCTCAGCCCCAGCATTTT
TRBD1	TRBV7-2	TRBJ2-7	NA	CASAGQGVDEQYF	TGTGCCAGCGCGGGACAGGGCGTCGACGAGCAGTACTTC
NA	TRBV7-6	TRBJ2-7	NA	CASSLGGDSYEQYF	TGTGCCAGCAGCTTGGGCGGGGACTCCTACGAGCAGTACTTC
NA	TRBV9	TRBJ2-4	NA	CASSVAGEAKNIQYF	TGTGCCAGCAGCGTAGCTGGGGAAGCCAAAAACATTCAGTACTTC
TRBD1	TRBV6-1	TRBJ1-2	NA	CASSPGQDYGYTF	TGTGCCAGCAGCCCGGGACAGGACTATGGCTACACCTTC
NA	TRBV7-9	TRBJ2-1	NA	CASSLRAGPENEQFF	TGTGCCAGCAGCTTAAGAGCAGGGCCTGAGAATGAGCAGTTCTTC
TRBD2	TRBV4-2	TRBJ2-2	NA	CASSQDRGVGLAGELFF	TGTGCCAGCAGCCAAGACCGGGGGGTAGGTTTGGCCGGGGAGCTGTTTTTT
NA	TRBV7-8	TRBJ1-1	NA	CASSRDSWNTEAFF	TGTGCCAGCAGCAGAGACAGCTGGAACACTGAAGCTTTCTTT
TRBD2	TRBV28	TRBJ2-5	NA	CASSLGLAGGQETQYF	TGTGCCAGCAGTTTGGGACTAGCGGGTGGTCAAGAGACCCAGTACTTC
NA	TRBV7-8	TRBJ1-1	NA	CASSLQENTEAFF	TGTGCCAGCAGCCTACAGGAAAACACTGAAGCTTTCTTT
TRBD2	TRBV10-3	TRBJ2-3	once	CAISHQRELTDTQYF	TGTGCCATCAGTCACCAGCGGGAGTTGACAGATACGCAGTATTTT
NA	TRBV6-1	TRBJ2-5	NA	CASRRGYQETQYF	TGTGCCAGCAGGAGGGGGTACCAAGAGACCCAGTACTTC
NA	TRBV19	TRBJ2-3	few	CASSKEDYNTQYF	TGTGCCAGTAGTAAGGAGGACTATAATACGCAGTATTTT
NA	TRBV10-3	TRBJ1-1	NA	CAVGSGLNTEAFF	TGTGCCGTCGGGTCCGGTCTGAACACTGAAGCTTTCTTT
TRBD2	TRBV27	TRBJ2-3	few	CASRPTGGRATDTQYF	TGTGCCAGCAGACCTACGGGCGGGAGGGCCACAGATACGCAGTATTTT
TRBD1	TRBV4-3	TRBJ2-3	NA	CASSQEGQGADTQYF	TGCGCCAGCAGCCAAGAAGGACAGGGGGCGGATACGCAGTATTTT
TRBD1	TRBV7-9	TRBJ1-4	NA	CASSREGTDRKLFF	TGTGCCAGCAGCCGCGAAGGGACAGATCGAAAACTGTTTTTT
NA	TRBV30	TRBJ2-3	NA	CAWSGVTGPSTDTQYF	TGTGCCTGGAGTGGGGTTACCGGACCTAGCACAGATACGCAGTATTTT
NA	TRBV10-3	TRBJ2-7	NA	CAISDPASGTQYEQYF	TGTGCCATCAGTGACCCAGCGTCCGGGACCCAATACGAGCAGTACTTC
TRBD2	TRBV10-3	TRBJ2-7	once	CATGWTSGDEQYF	TGTGCCACCGGATGGACTAGCGGCGACGAGCAGTACTTC
TRBD1	TRBV27	TRBJ1-5	NA	CASSPARTGAQFYSNQPQHF	TGTGCCAGCAGTCCCGCCCGAACAGGGGCCCAGTTTTATAGCAATCAGCCCCAGCATTTT
NA	TRBV30	TRBJ1-1	NA	CAWRYLDITNTEAFF	TGTGCCTGGAGATACTTGGACATCACGAACACTGAAGCTTTCTTT
NA	TRBV4-1	TRBJ1-1	NA	CASSQDGRGEAFF	TGCGCCAGCAGCCAAGACGGTCGGGGTGAAGCTTTCTTT
NA	TRBV30	TRBJ1-5	NA	CAWAGPGNQPQHF	TGTGCCTGGGCTGGACCGGGCAATCAGCCCCAGCATTTT
NA	TRBV10-1	TRBJ1-1	NA	CASRTDELAEAFF	TGCGCCAGCAGGACCGACGAGCTCGCTGAAGCTTTCTTT
NA	TRBV27	TRBJ2-4	NA	CASRRAGSKNIQYF	TGTGCCAGCAGACGGGCAGGGTCCAAAAACATTCAGTACTTC
NA	TRBV2	TRBJ2-5	once	CASGGTPDGQYF	TGTGCCAGCGGGGGGACTCCCGATGGCCAGTACTTC